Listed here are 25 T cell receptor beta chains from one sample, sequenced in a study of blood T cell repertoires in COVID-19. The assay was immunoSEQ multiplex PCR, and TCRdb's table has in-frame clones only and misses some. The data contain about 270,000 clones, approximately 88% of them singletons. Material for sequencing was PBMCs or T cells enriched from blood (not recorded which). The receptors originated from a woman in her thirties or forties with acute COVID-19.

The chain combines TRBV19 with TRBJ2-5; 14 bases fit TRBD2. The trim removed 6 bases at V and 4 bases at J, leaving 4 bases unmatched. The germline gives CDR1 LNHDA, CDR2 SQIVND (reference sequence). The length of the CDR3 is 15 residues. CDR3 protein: CASSSGLAGAETQYF. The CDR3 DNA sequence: TGTGCCAGTAGCTCGGGACTAGCGGGAGCAGAGACCCAGTACTTC.

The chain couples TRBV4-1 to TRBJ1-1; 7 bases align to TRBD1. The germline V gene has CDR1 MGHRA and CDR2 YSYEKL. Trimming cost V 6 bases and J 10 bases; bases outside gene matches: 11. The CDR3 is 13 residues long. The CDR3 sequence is CASSTGDGVGAFF. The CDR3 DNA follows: TGCGCCAGCAGTACAGGGGATGGTGTTGGAGCTTTCTTT.

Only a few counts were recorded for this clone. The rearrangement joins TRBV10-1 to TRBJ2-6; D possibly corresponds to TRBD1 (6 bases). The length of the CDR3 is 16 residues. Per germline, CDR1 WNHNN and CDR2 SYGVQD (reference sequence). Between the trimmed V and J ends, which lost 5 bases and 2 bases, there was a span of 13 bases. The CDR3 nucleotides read TGCGCCAGCAGTCGAGACAGGCCACCTGGGGCCAACGTCCTGACTTTC. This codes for CASSRDRPPGANVLTF.

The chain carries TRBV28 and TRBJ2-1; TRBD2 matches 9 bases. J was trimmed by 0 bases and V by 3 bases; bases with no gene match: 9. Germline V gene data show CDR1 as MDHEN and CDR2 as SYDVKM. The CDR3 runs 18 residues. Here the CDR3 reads CASSFELAGKSSYNEQFF. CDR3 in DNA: TGTGCCAGCAGTTTCGAACTAGCGGGTAAGAGCTCCTACAATGAGCAGTTCTTC.

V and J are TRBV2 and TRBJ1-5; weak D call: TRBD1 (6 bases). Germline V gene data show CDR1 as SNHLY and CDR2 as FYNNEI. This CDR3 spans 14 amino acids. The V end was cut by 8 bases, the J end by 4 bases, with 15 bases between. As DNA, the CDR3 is TGTGCCAGCCGGCCCGGGACACTTAATCAGCCCCAGCATTTT. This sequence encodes CASRPGTLNQPQHF.

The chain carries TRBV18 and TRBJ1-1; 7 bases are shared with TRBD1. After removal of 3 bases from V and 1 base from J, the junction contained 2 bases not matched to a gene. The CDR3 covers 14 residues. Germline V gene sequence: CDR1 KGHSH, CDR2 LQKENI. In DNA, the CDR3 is TGTGCCAGCTCACCTGGGACAGAGAACACTGAAGCTTTCTTT. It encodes CASSPGTENTEAFF.

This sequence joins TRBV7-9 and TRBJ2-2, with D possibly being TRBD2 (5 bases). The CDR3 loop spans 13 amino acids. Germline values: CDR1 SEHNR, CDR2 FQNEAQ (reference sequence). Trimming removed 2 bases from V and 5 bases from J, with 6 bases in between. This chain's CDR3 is CASSLRGTGELFF. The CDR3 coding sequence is TGTGCCAGCAGCTTACGGGGAACCGGGGAGCTGTTTTTT.

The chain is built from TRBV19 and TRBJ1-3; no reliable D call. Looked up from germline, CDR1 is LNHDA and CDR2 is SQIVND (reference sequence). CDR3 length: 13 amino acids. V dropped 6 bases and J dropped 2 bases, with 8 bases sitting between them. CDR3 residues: CASRARPGNTIYF. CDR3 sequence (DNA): TGTGCCAGTAGAGCCCGTCCTGGAAACACCATATATTTT.

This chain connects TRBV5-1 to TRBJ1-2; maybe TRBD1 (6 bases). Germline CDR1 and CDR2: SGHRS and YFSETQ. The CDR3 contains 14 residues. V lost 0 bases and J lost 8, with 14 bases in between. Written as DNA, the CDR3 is TGCGCCAGCAGCTTGGGGTCACAGGGTGAAGGCTACACCTTC. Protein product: CASSLGSQGEGYTF.

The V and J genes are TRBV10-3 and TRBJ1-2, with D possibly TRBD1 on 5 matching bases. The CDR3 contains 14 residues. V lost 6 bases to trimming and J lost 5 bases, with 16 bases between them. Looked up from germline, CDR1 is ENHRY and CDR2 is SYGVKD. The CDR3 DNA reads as TGTGCCATCAGGCCCGACAGCGACAATTATGGCTACACCTTC. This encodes CAIRPDSDNYGYTF.

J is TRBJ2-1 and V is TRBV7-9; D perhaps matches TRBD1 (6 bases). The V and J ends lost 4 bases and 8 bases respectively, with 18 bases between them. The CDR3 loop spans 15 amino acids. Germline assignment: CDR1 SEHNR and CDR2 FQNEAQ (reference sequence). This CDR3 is CASSSRDISFDEQFF. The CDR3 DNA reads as TGTGCCAGCAGCTCCCGGGACATTTCTTTCGATGAGCAGTTCTTC. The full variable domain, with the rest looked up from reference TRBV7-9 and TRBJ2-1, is DTGVSQNPRHKITKRGQNVTFRCDPISEHNRLYWYRQTLGQGPEFLTYFQNEAQLEKSRLLSDRFSAERPKGSFSTLEIQRTEQGDSAMYLCASSSRDISFDEQFFGPGTRLTVL.

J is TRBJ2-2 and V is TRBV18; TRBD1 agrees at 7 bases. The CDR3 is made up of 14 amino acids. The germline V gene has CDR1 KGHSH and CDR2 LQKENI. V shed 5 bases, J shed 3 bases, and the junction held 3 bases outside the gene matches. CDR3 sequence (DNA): TGTGCCAGCTCAAAAGGGGGCGACACCGGGGAGCTGTTTTTT. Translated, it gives CASSKGGDTGELFF.

The CDR3 nucleotides are TGTGCCAGCTCACCAGCAGGGGAACCTACTGAAGCTTTCTTT. Amino acid sequence: CASSPAGEPTEAFF. The chain employs TRBV18 and TRBJ1-1, with TRBD1 as a possible D gene (6 bases). V was trimmed by 2 bases and J by 5 bases, leaving 12 bases between them. The CDR3 runs to 14 residues. CDR1 and CDR2 (germline): KGHSH, LQKENI.

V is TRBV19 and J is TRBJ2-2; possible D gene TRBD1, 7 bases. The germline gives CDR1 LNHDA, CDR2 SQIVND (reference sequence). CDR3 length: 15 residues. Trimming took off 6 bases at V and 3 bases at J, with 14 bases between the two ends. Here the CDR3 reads CASSRGDRYTGELFF. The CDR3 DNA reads TGTGCCAGTAGCAGGGGGGACCGCTACACCGGGGAGCTGTTTTTT.

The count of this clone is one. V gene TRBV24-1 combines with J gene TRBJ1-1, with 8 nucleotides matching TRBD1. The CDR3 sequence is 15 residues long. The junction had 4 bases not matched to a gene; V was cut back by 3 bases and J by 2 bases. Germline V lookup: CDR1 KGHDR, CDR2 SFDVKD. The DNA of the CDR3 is TGTGCCACCAGTGATCCAACAGGGGGAAACACTGAAGCTTTCTTT. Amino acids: CATSDPTGGNTEAFF.

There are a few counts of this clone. CDR3 sequence: CASSQASGSTHEQYF. DNA of the CDR3: TGTGCCAGCAGTCAGGCTAGCGGGAGTACCCACGAGCAGTACTTC. The chain recombines TRBV28 with TRBJ2-7; 10 nucleotides line up with TRBD2. The J segment lost 5 bases and the V segment lost 5 bases, leaving 9 bases of the junction unmatched. There are 15 residues in the CDR3. Germline values: CDR1 MDHEN, CDR2 SYDVKM.

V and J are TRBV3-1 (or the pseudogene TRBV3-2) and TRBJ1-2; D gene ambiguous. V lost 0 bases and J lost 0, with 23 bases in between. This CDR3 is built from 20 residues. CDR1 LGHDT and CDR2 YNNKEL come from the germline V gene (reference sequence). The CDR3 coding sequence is TGTGCCAGCAGCCAAGAAAATTTGCGGCAGAAGAGGGATACTAACTATGGCTACACCTTC. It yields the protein CASSQENLRQKRDTNYGYTF.

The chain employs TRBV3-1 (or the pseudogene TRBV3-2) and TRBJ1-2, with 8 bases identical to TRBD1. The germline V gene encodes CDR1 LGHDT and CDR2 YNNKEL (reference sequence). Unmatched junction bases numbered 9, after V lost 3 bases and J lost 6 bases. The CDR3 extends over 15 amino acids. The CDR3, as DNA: TGTGCCAGCAGCCACGGTGCAGGGGGCTTGGATGGCTACACCTTC. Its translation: CASSHGAGGLDGYTF.

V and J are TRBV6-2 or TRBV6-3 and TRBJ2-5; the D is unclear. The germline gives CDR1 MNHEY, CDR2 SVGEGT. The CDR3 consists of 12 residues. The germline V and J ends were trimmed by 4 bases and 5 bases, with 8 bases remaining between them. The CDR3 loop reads CASSLSQETQYF. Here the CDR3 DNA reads TGTGCCAGCAGTTTATCTCAGGAGACCCAGTACTTC.

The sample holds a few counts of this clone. The CDR3 DNA sequence: TGTGCCAGCAGTTACGAGGGAGACAATGAGCAGTTCTTC. Amino acids: CASSYEGDNEQFF. V gene TRBV6-2 or TRBV6-3 combines with J gene TRBJ2-1; tentatively, D is TRBD2 (5 bases). Germline-derived CDR1 and CDR2 are MNHEY and SVGEGT. The CDR3 consists of 13 residues. Trimming stripped 2 bases from V and 5 bases from J, with 7 bases between.

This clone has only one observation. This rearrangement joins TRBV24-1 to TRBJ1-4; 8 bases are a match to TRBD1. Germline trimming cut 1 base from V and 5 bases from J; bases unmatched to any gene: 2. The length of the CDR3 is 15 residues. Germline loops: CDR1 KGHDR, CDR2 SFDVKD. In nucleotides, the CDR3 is TGTGCCACCAGTGATTTCCAGGGGGCGAATGAAAAACTGTTTTTT. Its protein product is CATSDFQGANEKLFF.

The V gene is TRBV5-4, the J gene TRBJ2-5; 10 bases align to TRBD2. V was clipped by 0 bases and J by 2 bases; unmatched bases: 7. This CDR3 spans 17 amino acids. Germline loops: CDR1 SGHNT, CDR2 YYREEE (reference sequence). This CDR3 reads CASSLGSSGSPQETQYF. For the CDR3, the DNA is TGTGCCAGCAGCTTGGGATCTAGCGGGAGCCCTCAAGAGACCCAGTACTTC.

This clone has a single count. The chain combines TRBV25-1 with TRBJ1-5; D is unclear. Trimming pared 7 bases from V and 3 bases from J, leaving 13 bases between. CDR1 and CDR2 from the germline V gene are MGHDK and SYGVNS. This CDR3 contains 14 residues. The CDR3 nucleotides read TGTGCCAGCACCGAGGCCAGCAACAATCAGCCCCAGCATTTT. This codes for CASTEASNNQPQHF.

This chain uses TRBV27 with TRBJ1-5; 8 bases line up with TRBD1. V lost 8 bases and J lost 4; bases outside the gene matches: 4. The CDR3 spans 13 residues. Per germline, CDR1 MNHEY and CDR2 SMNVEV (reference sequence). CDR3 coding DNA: TGTGCCAGCGGACAGGGCCCAAATCAGCCCCAGCATTTT. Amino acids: CASGQGPNQPQHF.

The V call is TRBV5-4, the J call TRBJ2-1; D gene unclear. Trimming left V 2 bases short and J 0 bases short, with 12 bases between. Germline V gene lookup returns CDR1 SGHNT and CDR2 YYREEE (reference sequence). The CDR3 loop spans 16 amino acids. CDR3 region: CASSFHQTSSYNEQFF. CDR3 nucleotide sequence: TGTGCCAGCAGCTTCCACCAAACGAGCTCCTACAATGAGCAGTTCTTC.